The 4 T cell receptor beta chains given below trace back to one sample, sequenced in a study of cytomegalovirus exposure and HLA in healthy donors. PCR employed 60 Vbeta and 13 Jbeta primers. Sequenced by immunoSEQ multiplex PCR; TCRdb stores in-frame clones only, minus some. The sample lists 100,000 to 150,000 clones, 60% to 80% occurring once. The sequenced sample was PBMCs. The receptor source for this set is a male donor in good health and CMV-seronegative.

The chain uses TRBV28 and TRBJ2-3, with TRBD2 matching 9 bases. V was pared by 8 bases and J by 1 base, with 4 bases of the junction left unmatched. The germline V gene encodes CDR1 MDHEN and CDR2 SYDVKM. CDR3 length: 14 amino acids. CDR3 protein: CASWASGGTDTQYF. The CDR3 DNA sequence: TGTGCCAGCTGGGCTAGCGGGGGCACAGATACGCAGTATTTT.

The genes are TRBV5-1 and TRBJ2-2; the match to TRBD1 covers 9 bases. Germline lookup yields CDR1 SGHRS and CDR2 YFSETQ. The CDR3 is 18 amino acids. The ends lost 3 bases at V and 3 bases at J; junction bases unmatched: 12. The CDR3 here is CASSSWDRARYDTGELFF. DNA of the CDR3: TGCGCCAGCAGCTCATGGGACAGGGCAAGATATGACACCGGGGAGCTGTTTTTT.

This chain connects TRBV23-1 to TRBJ1-6; D may be TRBD1 (5 bases). TRBV23-1 is treated as an ORF (open reading frame) with a function not yet certain. The CDR3 length is 14 residues. Deletions cut 1 base from V and 5 bases from J, with 6 bases between. This chain's CDR3 is CASSQWTNNSPLHF. The CDR3 nucleotides read TGCGCCAGCAGTCAATGGACAAATAATTCACCCCTCCACTTT.

The chain combines TRBV5-6 with TRBJ2-3; 8 bases fit TRBD2. The CDR3 loop spans 15 amino acids. CDR1 is SGHDT and CDR2 is YYEEEE in the germline V gene. The ends lost 4 bases at V and 1 base at J; junction bases unmatched: 5. The CDR3 nucleotides are TGTGCCAGCAGCATAGCGGGGTACCGCACAGATACGCAGTATTTT. This codes for CASSIAGYRTDTQYF.